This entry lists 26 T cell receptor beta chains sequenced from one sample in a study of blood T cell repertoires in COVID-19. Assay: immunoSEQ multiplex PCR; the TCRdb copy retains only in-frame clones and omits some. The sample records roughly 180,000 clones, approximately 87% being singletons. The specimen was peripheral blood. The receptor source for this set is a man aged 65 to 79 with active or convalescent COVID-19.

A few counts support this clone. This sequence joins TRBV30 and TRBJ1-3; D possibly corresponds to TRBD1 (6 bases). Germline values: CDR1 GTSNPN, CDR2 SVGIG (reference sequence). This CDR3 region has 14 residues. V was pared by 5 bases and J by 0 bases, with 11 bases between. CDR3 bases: TGTGCCTGGGGACAGTTGTTCTCTGGAAACACCATATATTTT. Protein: CAWGQLFSGNTIYF.

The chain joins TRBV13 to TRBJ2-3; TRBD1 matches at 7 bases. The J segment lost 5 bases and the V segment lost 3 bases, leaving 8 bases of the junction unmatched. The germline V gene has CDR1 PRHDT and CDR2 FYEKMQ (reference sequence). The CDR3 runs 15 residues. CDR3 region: CASSFFEGAIDTQYF. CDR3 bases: TGTGCCAGCAGCTTCTTCGAGGGGGCAATAGATACGCAGTATTTT.

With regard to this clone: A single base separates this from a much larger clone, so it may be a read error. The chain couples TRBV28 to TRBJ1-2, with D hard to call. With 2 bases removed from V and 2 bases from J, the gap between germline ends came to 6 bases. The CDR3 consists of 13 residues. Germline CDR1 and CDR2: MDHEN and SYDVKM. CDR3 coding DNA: TGTGCCAGCAGTTTACGGGAAAACTATGGCTACACCTTC. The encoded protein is CASSLRENYGYTF.

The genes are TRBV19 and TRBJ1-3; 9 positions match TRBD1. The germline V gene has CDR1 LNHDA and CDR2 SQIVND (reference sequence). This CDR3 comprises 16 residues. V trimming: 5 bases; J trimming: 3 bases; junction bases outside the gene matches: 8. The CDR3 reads CASSLTGTGIGNTIYF. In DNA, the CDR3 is TGTGCCAGTAGTTTGACCGGGACAGGGATTGGAAACACCATATATTTT.

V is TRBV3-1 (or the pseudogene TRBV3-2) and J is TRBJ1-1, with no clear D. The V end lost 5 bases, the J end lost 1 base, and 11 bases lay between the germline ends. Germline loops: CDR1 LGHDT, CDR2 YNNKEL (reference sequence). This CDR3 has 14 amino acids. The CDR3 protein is CASSSLRQNTEAFF. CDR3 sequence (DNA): TGTGCCAGCAGCTCCCTAAGACAGAACACTGAAGCTTTCTTT.

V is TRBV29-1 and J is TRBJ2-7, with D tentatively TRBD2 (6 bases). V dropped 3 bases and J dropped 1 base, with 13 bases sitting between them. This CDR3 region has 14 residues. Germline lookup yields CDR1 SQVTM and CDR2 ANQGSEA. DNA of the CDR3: TGCAGCGTTGAGGGAGGCGCCGGTTCCTACGAGCAGTACTTC. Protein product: CSVEGGAGSYEQYF.

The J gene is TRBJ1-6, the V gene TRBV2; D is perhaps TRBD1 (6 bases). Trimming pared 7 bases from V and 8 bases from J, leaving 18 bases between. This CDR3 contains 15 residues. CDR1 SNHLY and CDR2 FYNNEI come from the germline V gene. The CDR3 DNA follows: TGTGCCAGCACTCCCCAGGGGCTTAAGGATTCACCCCTCCACTTT. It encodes CASTPQGLKDSPLHF.

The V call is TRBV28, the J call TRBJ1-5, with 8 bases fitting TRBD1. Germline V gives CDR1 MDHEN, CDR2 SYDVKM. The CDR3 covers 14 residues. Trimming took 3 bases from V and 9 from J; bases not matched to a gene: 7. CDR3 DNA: TGTGCCAGCAGTTTGACAGGGGAGCATTCGCCCCAGCATTTT. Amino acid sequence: CASSLTGEHSPQHF.

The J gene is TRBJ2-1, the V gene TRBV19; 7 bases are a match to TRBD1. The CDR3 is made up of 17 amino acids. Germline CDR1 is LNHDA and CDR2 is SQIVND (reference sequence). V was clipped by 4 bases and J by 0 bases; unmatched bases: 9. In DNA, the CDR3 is TGTGCCAGTAGTAACAGACAGGGCGCTGTCTCCTACAATGAGCAGTTCTTC. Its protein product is CASSNRQGAVSYNEQFF.

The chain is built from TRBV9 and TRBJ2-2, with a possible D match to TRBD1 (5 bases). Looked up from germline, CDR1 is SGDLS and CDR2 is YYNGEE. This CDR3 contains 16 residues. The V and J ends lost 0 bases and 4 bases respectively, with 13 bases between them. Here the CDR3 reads CASSVAKGDGTGELFF. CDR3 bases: TGTGCCAGCAGCGTAGCTAAAGGGGATGGCACCGGGGAGCTGTTTTTT.

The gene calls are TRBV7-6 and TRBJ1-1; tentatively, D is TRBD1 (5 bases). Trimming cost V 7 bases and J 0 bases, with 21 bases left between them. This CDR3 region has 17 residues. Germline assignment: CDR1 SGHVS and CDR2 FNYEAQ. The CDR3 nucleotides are TGTGCCAGCACCACAAGGGGATCTCGCCCGATGAACACTGAAGCTTTCTTT. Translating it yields CASTTRGSRPMNTEAFF.

The CDR3: CASSSPAISAGELFF. The DNA for the CDR3 is TGTGCCAGCAGCTCGCCGGCTATTAGCGCCGGGGAGCTGTTTTTT. This chain uses TRBV7-8 with TRBJ2-2; D might be TRBD2 (5 bases). The germline V gene encodes CDR1 SGHVS and CDR2 FQNEAQ. This CDR3 has 15 residues. Trimming stripped 4 bases from V and 6 bases from J, with 15 bases between.

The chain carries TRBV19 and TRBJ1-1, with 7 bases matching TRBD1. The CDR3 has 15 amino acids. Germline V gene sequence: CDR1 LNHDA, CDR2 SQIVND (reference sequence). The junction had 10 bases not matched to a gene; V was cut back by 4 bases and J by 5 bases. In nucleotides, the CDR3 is TGTGCCAGTAGTACCCCGACAGGGTTGGGTACTGAAGCTTTCTTT. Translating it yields CASSTPTGLGTEAFF.

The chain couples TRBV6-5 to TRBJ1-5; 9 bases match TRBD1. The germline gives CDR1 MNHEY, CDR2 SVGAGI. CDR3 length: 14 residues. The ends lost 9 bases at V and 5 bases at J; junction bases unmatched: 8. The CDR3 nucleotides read TGTGCCAGTTATACAGGGGGCGCGGATCAGCCCCAGCATTTT. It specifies CASYTGGADQPQHF.

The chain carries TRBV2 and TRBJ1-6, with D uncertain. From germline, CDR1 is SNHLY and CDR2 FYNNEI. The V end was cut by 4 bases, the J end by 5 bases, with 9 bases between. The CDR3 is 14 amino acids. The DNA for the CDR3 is TGTGCCAGCAGTGCGCTCCGGGATAATTCACCCCTCCACTTT. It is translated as CASSALRDNSPLHF.

CDR3 amino acids: CASSNYGQGGTEAFF. CDR3 coding DNA: TGTGCCAGCAGCAACTATGGACAGGGAGGGACTGAAGCTTTCTTT. The V gene is TRBV6-6, the J gene TRBJ1-1; 8 bases fit TRBD1. Trimming cost V 6 bases and J 5 bases; bases outside gene matches: 11. This CDR3 comprises 15 residues. In germline, CDR1 is MNHNY, CDR2 SVGAGI (reference sequence).

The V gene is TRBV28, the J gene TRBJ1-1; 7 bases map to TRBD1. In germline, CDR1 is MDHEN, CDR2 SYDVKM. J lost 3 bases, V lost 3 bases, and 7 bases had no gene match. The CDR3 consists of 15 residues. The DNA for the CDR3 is TGTGCCAGCAGTTTGAGTGACAGGGAGGACACTGAAGCTTTCTTT. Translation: CASSLSDREDTEAFF.

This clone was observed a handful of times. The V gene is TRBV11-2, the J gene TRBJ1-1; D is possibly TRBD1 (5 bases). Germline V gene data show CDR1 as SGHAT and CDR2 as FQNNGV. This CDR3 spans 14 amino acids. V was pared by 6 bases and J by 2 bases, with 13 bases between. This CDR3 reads CASRELRVNTEAFF. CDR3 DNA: TGTGCCAGCAGGGAACTCAGGGTTAACACTGAAGCTTTCTTT.

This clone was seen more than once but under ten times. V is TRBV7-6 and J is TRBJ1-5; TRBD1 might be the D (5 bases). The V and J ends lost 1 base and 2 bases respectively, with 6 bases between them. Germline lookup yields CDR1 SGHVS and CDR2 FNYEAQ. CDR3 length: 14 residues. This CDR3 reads CASSLGGGNQPQHF. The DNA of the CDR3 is TGTGCCAGCAGCTTAGGGGGGGGCAATCAGCCCCAGCATTTT.

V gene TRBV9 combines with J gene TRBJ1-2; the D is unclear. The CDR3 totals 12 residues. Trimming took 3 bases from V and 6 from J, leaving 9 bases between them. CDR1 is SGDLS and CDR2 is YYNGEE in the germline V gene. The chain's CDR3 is CASSGSGHGYTF. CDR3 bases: TGTGCCAGCAGCGGCTCGGGTCATGGCTACACCTTC.

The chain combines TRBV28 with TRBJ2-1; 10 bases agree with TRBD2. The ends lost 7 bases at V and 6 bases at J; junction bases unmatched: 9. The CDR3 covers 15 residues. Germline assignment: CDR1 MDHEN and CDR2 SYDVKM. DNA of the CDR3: TGTGCCAGCACCAGCGGGAGGGCCTTTGGCAATGAGCAGTTCTTC. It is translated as CASTSGRAFGNEQFF.

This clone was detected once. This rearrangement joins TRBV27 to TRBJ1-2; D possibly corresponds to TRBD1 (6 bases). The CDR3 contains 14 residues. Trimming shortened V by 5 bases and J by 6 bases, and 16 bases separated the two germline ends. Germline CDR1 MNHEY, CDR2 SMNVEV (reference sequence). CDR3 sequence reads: CASSPWTVSDGYTF. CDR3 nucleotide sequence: TGTGCCAGCAGTCCTTGGACAGTTTCGGATGGCTACACCTTC.

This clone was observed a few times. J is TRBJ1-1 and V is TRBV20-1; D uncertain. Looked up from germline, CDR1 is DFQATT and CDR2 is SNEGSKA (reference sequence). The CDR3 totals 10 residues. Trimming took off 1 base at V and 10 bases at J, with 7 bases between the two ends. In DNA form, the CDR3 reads TGCAGTGCTAGAGGCCTGCGAGCTTTCTTT. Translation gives CSARGLRAFF.

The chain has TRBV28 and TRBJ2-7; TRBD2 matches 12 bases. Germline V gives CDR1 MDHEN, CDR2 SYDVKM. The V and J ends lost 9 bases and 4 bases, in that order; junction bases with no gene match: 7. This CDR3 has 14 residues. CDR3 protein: CASRLAGAIYEQYF. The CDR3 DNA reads TGTGCCAGTAGACTAGCGGGAGCCATTTACGAGCAGTACTTC.

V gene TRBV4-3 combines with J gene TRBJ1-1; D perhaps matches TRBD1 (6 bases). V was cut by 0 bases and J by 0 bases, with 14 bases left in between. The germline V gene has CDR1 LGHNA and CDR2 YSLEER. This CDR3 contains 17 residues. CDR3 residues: CASSQDRTVSLNTEAFF. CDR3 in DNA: TGCGCCAGCAGCCAAGATCGGACAGTGAGTTTGAACACTGAAGCTTTCTTT.

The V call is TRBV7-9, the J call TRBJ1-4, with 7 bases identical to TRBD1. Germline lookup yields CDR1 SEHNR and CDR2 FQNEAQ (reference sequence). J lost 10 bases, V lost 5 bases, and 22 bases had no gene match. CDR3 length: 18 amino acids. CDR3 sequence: CASSPITGQFDLEGKLFF. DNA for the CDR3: TGTGCCAGCAGCCCCATAACGGGACAGTTTGACTTGGAGGGAAAACTGTTTTTT.